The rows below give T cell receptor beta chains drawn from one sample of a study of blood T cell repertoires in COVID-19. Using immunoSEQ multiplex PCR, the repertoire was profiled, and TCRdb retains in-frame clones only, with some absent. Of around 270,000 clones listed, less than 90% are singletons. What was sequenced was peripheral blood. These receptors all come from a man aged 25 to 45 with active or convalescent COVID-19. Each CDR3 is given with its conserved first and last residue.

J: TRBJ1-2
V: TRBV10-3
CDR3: CAISAGTGDGYTF

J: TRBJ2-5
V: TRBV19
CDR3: CASSIGTAGMRETQYF

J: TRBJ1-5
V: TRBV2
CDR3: CASSASDTSNQPQHF

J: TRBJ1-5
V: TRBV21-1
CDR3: CASSPSRGQGPQPQHF

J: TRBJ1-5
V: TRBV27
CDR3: CASSSGGGSNQPQHF

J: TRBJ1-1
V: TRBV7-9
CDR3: CASSLESGGHYTEAFF

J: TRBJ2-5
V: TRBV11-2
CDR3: CASSFGASGGAETQYF

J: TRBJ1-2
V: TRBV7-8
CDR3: CASTIDTGANYGYTF

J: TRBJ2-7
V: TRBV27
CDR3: CASSFHRSYEQYF

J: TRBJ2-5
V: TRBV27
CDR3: CASSLSAGGTSETQYF

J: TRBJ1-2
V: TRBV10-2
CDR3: CASRFSGDPGYTF

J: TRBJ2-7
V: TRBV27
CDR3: CASSSQQVISYEQYF

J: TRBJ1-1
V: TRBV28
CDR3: CASSLPQAQGPAEAFF

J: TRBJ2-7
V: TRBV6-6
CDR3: CASSSQGSNYEQYF

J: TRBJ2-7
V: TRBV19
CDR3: CASSPWWESTSYEQYF

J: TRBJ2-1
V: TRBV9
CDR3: CASSFRTSGGDEQFF

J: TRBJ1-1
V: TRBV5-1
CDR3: CASSPLSGNTEAFF

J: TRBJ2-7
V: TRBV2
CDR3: CASSDQEPDYEQYF

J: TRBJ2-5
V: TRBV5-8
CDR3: CASSLEAPPETQYF

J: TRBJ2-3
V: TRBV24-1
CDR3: CATRQGGADTQYF

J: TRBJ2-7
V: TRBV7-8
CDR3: CASSLTTGRTYEQYF

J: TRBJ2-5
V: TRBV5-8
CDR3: CASSLRTGRAETQYF

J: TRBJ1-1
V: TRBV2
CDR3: CASSELGTGGTEAFF

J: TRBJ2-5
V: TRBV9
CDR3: CASSVVPAGAKETQYF

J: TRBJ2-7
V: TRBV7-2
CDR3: CASSLELGYYEQYF

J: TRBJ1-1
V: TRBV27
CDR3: CASSLGTEAFF

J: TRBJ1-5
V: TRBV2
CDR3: CATTGDLNQPQHF

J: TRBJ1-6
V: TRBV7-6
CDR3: CASRSNRGEDSPLHF

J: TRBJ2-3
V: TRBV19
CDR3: CASSNRLGEGDTQYF

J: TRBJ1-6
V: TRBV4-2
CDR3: CASSQELGSYSPLHF

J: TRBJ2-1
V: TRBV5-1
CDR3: CASSRDIGNEQFF

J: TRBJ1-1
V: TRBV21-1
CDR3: CASSTLDLRGLYDFSTEAFF

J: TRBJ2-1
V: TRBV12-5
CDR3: CASGLQLAGGHEQFF

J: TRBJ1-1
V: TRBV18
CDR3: CASSVGQALNTEAFF

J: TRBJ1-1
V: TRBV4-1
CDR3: CASSQGSPGRTGATEAFF

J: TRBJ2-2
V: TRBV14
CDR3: CASSQVGGTGELFF

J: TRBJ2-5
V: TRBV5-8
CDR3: CASRLGLAGQETQYF

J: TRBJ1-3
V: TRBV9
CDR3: CASSPDIGYRNTIYF

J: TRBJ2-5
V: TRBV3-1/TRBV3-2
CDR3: CASSHLPETQYF

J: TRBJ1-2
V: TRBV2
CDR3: CASSEQQAYGYTF

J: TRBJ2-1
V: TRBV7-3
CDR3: CASSSGQSNEQFF

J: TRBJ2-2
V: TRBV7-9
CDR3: CASSPPLTVNTGELFF

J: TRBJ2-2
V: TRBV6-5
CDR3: CASHPGTGELFF

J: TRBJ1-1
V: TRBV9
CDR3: CASSVAGMDTEAFF

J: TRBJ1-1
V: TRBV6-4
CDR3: CASSDEGGTEAFF

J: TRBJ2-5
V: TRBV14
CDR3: CASSLRTGRRETQYF

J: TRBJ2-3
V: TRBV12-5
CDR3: CASGDGQNTDTQYF

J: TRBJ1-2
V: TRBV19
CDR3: CASSEQGDGYGYTF

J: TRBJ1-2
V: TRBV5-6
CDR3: CASIPSTAATGYGYTF

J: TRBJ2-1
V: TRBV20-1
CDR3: CSASRRSSYNEQFF

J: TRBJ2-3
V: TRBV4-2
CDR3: CASSLGGAPSTDTQYF

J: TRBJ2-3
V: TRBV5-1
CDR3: CASNQGTGHRDTQYF

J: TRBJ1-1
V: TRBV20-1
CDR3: CSASKWGPVNTEAFF

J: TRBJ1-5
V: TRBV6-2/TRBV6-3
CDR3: CASSYSRSQPQHF

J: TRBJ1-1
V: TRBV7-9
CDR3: CASSQYTPGGDRGEAFF